This T cell receptor (beta chain) was recorded in a study of response to subunit inactivated influenza vaccine (dated by TCRdb to the late 2010s). Study-level background: Deep quantitative profiling of the T cell receptor repertoire was used in the study to follow responses to a trivalent subunit inactivated influenza vaccine. Broad study findings and their caveats: It was suggested by the authors that each seasonal influenza vaccination may recruit only a limited number of new T cells.

Libraries were prepared through RT-PCR. Sequencing instrument: Illumina HiSeq 2500. TCRdb passed the public sequencing reads through fastp at Q25 and MiXCR, retaining productive beta sequences. Every entry covers one CDR3 protein and lists the most common genes and DNA from its rows. Across this sample there are around 200,000 distinct CDR3 sequences, with approximately 15% seen only once. Approximately 30% of the sample is held by the ten biggest clonotypes. This clonotype was recorded many times. Its antigen specificity is not known. Nothing much larger sits one base from this clone, and base qualities are not available. Measured from the cysteine to the phenylalanine, the CDR3 is 14 residues long. Left in the record is the CDR3 DNA by itself, 42 bases read in frame from the first base. V loses 6 bases of germline sequence and J loses 4 bases, and the interval between the two ends is 16 bases. Via the germline V gene, CDR1 is MDHEN and CDR2 SYDVKM.

The sample here was CD8+ T cells sorted from PBMCs, taken 5 to 6 days after vaccination. This TCR was recovered from a man over 45 who received an inactivated influenza vaccine. Donor details come from another sample of the same person, matched by shared clones. The rearranged segments are TRBV28 and TRBJ2-7; TRBD1 could be the D gene, as 6 bases match. In nucleotide form, the sequence is TGTGCCAGCAGCCCAACGGGACAAAAATACGAGCAGTACTTC. This encodes CASSPTGQKYEQYF.